This T cell receptor (beta chain) appears in the sequencing data of a study of T cells in Graves' hyperthyroidism and ophthalmopathy. Germline V lookup: CDR1 KGHSH, CDR2 LQKENI. This CDR3 has 13 amino acids. V was trimmed by 2 bases and J by 2 bases, leaving 3 bases between them. TCR beta CDR3 region amplification was performed from RNA transcripts. First-round RT-PCR with HTBI primers amplified the TCR CDR3 region. TCRdb passed the multiplex PCR reads through MiXCR, listing each CDR3 protein once. The sample yields 380,000 or so distinct CDR3 sequences, about 20% seen once. Fresh 10 ml peripheral blood yielded PBMCs.

Sequences were obtained from blood. The source is a woman younger than 35 with Graves' hyperthyroidism. The gene calls are TRBV18 and TRBJ2-2; no definite D call. This CDR3 reads CASSPSNTGELFF. CDR3 nucleotide sequence: TGTGCCAGCTCACCATCAAACACCGGGGAGCTGTTTTTT.